The entry below gives a single T cell receptor beta chain sequence along with its context. Its specificity is not known. The CDR3 loop spans 16 amino acids. Germline values: CDR1 DFQATT, CDR2 SNEGSKA (reference sequence). The J segment lost 3 bases and the V segment lost 1 base, leaving 6 bases of the junction unmatched. This specimen comes from a study of CD8 T cells in ankylosing spondylitis. Study findings and constraints: Reactive arthritis synovial fluid and blood previously showed some of these motif variants. Disease-linked clones had a CD8+ phenotype and relatively low frequency in peripheral blood. Ankylosing spondylitis blood seemed to carry a telltale TCR beta motif made of eight highly homologous variants.

Quantitative 5'-RACE with molecular barcodes produced the TCR beta libraries. TCRdb independently ran MiXCR on the 5' RACE reads; one entry per CDR3 protein. The sample carries 120,000 or so distinct CDR3 sequences, about an eighth recorded once. V is TRBV20-1 and J is TRBJ2-2, with 9 bases fitting TRBD2. The specimen was blood, either unsorted or a sorted T cell fraction (not recorded which). The source is a female donor with ankylosing spondylitis or in good health (not recorded which). The CDR3: CSARGSGGPYTGELFF. In nucleotides, the CDR3 is TGCAGTGCTAGAGGAAGCGGGGGGCCGTACACCGGGGAGCTGTTTTTT.